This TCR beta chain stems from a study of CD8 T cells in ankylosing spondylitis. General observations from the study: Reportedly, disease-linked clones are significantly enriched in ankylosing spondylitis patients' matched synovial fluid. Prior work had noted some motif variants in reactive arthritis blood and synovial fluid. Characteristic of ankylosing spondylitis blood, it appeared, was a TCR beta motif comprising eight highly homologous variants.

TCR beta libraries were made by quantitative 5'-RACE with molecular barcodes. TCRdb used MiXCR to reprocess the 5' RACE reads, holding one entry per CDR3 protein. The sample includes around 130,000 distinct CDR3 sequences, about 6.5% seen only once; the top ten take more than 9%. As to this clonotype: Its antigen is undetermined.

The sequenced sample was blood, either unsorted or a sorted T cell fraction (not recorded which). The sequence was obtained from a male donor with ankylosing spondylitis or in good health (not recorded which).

In nucleotides, the CDR3 is TGTGCCACCAGCAGAGGACAGTATAATTCACCCCTCCACTTT. Protein sequence: CATSRGQYNSPLHF. V gene TRBV15 combines with J gene TRBJ1-6, with D possibly being TRBD1 (5 bases). This CDR3 is 14 amino acids long. V was trimmed by 1 base and J by 4 bases, leaving 5 bases between them. Germline CDR1 is LNHNV and CDR2 is YYDKDF (reference sequence).